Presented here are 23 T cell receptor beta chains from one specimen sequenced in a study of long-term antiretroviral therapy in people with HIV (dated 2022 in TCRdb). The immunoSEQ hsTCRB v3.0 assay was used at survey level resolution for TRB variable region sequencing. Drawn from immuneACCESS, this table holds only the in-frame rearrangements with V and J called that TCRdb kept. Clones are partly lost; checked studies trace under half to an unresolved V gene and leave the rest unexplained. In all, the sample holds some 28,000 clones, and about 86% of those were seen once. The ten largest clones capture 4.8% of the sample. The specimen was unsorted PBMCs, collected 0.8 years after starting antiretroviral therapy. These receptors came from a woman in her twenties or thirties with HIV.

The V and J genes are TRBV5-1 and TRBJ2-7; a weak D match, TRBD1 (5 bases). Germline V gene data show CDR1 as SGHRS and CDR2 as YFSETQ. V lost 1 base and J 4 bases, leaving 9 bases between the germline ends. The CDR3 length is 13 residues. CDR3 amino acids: CASSLNQGYEQYV. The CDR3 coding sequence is TGCGCCAGCAGCTTGAATCAGGGATACGAGCAGTACGTC.

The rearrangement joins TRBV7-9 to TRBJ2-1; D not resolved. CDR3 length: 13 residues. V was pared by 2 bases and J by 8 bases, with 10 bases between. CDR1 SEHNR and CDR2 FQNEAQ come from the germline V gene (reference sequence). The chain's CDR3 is CASSLQGPYEQFF. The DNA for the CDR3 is TGTGCCAGCAGCTTACAAGGCCCATATGAGCAGTTCTTC.

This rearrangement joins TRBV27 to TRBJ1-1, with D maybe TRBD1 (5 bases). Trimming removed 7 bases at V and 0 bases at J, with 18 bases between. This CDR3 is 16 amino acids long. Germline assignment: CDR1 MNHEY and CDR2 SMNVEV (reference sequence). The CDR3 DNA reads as TGTGCCAGCACCGATTCGAGACAGAAGTTGAACACTGAAGCTTTCTTT. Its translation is CASTDSRQKLNTEAFF.

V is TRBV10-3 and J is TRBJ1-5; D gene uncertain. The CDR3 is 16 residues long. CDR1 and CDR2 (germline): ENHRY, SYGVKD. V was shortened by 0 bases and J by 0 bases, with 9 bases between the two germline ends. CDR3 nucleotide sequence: TGTGCCATCAGTGAGTCCTCCAGTCATAGCAATCAGCCCCAGCATTTT. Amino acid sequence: CAISESSSHSNQPQHF.

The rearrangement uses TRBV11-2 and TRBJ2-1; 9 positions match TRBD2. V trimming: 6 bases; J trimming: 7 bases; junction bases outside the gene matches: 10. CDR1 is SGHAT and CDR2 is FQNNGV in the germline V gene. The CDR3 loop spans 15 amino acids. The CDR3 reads CASRRSGGRPNEQFF. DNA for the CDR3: TGTGCCAGCAGAAGAAGCGGGGGGCGCCCTAATGAGCAGTTCTTC.

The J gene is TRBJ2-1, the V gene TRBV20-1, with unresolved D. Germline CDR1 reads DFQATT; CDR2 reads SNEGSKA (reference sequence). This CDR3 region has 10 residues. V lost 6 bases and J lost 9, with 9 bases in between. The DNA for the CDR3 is TGCAGTGCCAGCATGGGTGAGCAGTTCTTC. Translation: CSASMGEQFF.

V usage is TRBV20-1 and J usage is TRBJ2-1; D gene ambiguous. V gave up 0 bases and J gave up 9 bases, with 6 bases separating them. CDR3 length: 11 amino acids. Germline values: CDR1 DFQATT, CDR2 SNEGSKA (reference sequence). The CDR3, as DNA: TGCAGTGCTAGAGAGTTGAGTGAGCAGTTCTTC. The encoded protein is CSARELSEQFF.

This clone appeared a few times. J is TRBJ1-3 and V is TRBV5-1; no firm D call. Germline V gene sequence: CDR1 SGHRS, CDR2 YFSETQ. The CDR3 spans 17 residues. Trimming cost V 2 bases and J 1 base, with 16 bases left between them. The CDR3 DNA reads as TGCGCCAGCAGCTTCACCGCCCAGGCCTTATCTGGAAACACCATATATTTT. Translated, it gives CASSFTAQALSGNTIYF.

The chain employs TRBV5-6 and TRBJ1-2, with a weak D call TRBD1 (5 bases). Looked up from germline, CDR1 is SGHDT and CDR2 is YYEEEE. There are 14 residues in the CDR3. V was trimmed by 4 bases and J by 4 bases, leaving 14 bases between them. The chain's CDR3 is CASSPNGGTYGYTF. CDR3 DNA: TGTGCCAGCAGCCCGAACGGGGGGACCTATGGCTACACCTTC.

The DNA for the CDR3 is TGTGCCAGCTCACCCCGAGATCAGGCCGGGGAGCTGTTTTTT. This gives the protein CASSPRDQAGELFF. The chain uses TRBV18 and TRBJ2-2, with D unclear. CDR3 length: 14 amino acids. V was cut by 3 bases and J by 6 bases, with 11 bases left in between. Germline CDR1 reads KGHSH; CDR2 reads LQKENI.

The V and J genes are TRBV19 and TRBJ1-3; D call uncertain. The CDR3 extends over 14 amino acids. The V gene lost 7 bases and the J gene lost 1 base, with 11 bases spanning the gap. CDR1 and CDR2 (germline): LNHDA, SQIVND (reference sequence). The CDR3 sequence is CASTLRQSGNTIYF. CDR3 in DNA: TGTGCCAGTACCCTCCGGCAATCTGGAAACACCATATATTTT. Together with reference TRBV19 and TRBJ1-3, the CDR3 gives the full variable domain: DGGITQSPKYLFRKEGQNVTLSCEQNLNHDAMYWYRQDPGQGLRLIYYSQIVNDFQKGDIAEGYSVSREKKESFPLTVTSAQKNPTAFYLCASTLRQSGNTIYFGEGSWLTVV.

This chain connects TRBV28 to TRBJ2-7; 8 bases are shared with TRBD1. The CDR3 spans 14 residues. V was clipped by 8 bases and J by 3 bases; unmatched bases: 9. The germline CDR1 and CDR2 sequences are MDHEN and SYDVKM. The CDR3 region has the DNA TGTGCCAGCTTCGGCCAGGGGGCAGGCTACGAGCAGTACTTC. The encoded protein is CASFGQGAGYEQYF.

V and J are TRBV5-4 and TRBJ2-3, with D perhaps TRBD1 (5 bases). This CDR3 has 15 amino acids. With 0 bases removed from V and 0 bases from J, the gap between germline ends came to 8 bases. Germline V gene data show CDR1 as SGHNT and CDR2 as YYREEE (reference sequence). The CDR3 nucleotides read TGTGCCAGCAGCTTGGGGGGCGGCAGCACAGATACGCAGTATTTT. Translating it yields CASSLGGGSTDTQYF.

The CDR3 loop reads CASSEYPPGGGTDTQYF. In DNA form, the CDR3 reads TGTGCCAGCAGTGAATACCCTCCGGGAGGCGGCACAGATACGCAGTATTTT. V is TRBV25-1 and J is TRBJ2-3; 7 nucleotides agree with TRBD2. The CDR3 runs to 17 residues. Germline values: CDR1 MGHDK, CDR2 SYGVNS. With V trimmed by 0 bases and J by 1 base, 7 bases remained unmatched.

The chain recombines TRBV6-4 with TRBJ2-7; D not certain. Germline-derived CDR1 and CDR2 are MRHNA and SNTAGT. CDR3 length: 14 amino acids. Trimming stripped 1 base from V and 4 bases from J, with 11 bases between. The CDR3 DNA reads TGTGCCAGCAGTGACTGTCGGACCATTTACGAGCAGTACTTC. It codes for CASSDCRTIYEQYF.

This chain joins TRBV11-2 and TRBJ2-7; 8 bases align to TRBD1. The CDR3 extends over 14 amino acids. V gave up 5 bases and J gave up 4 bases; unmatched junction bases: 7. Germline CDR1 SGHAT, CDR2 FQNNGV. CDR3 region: CASSRGQGPYEQYV. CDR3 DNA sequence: TGTGCCAGCAGCCGCGGACAGGGACCTTACGAGCAGTACGTC.

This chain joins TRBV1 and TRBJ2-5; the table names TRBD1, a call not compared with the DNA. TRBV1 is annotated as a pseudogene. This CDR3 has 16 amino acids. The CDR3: CTSSQGKDRAPGTQYF. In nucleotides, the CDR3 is TGCACCAGCAGCCAAGGGAAAGACAGGGCCCCGGGGACCCAGTACTTC.

CDR3 region: CASSKTRAINQPQHF. The DNA for the CDR3 is TGTGCCAGCAGCAAAACCAGGGCGATTAATCAGCCCCAGCATTTT. The V call is TRBV21-1, the J call TRBJ1-5; TRBD1, the table's D call, was not compared with the DNA. TRBV21-1 is termed a pseudogene. This CDR3 is built from 15 residues.

CDR3 sequence: CASSLVPTSDTQYF. The DNA of the CDR3 is TGTGCCAGCAGTTTAGTCCCTACATCAGATACGCAGTATTTT. This chain uses TRBV27 with TRBJ2-3; D gene ambiguous. Trimming shortened V by 2 bases and J by 4 bases, and 10 bases separated the two germline ends. From germline, CDR1 is MNHEY and CDR2 SMNVEV (reference sequence). The CDR3 is made up of 14 amino acids.

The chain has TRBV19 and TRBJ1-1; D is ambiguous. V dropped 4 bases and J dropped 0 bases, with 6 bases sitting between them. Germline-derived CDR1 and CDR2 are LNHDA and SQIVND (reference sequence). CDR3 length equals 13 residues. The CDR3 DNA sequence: TGTGCCAGTAGTACCACATTGAACACTGAAGCTTTCTTT. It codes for CASSTTLNTEAFF.

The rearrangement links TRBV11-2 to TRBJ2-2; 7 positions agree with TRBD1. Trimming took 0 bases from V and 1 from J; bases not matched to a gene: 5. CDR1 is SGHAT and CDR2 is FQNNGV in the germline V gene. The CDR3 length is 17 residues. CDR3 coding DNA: TGTGCCAGCAGCTTAGATATTCGGACAGGGAACACCGGGGAGCTGTTTTTT. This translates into CASSLDIRTGNTGELFF.

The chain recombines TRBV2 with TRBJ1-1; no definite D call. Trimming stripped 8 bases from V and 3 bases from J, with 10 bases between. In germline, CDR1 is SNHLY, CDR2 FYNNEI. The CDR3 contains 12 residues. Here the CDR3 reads CASEEDHTEAFF. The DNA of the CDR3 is TGTGCCAGCGAAGAGGATCACACTGAAGCTTTCTTT.

The CDR3 nucleotides read TGTGCCATACAGGGCCCCGCAGATACGCAGTATTTT. This codes for CAIQGPADTQYF. The chain couples TRBV10-3 to TRBJ2-3; a possible D gene is TRBD1 (6 bases). Trimming took 9 bases from V and 4 from J, leaving 11 bases between them. The CDR3 consists of 12 residues. Germline values: CDR1 ENHRY, CDR2 SYGVKD.